What follows are 3 T cell receptor beta chains derived from one specimen sequenced in a study of CD8 T cells in Susac syndrome. When the RNA was reverse transcribed, random hexamers were used with an input of roughly 0.45 to 1 ug. TCRdb re-analysed the immunoSEQ multiplex PCR reads in MiXCR, keeping a single row per CDR3 protein. The data contain 170,000 or so distinct CDR3 sequences, 90% to 96% of them seen just once; the ten biggest clones take up approximately 0.12%. The sequencing input was CD4+ T cells from PBMCs. These receptors were collected from a human donor with Susac syndrome.

The CDR3, as DNA: TGTGCCAGCAGTTATTGGGGGAGGAAAGAGACCCAGTACTTC. Amino acid sequence: CASSYWGRKETQYF. This chain uses TRBV6-5 with TRBJ2-5; weak D call: TRBD2 (6 bases). The CDR3 is made up of 14 amino acids. CDR1 and CDR2 from the germline V gene are MNHEY and SVGAGI. Trimming took 3 bases from V and 3 from J, leaving 11 bases between them.

The chain employs TRBV14 and TRBJ1-1; maybe TRBD1 (5 bases). Between the trimmed V and J ends, which lost 1 base and 6 bases, there was a span of 12 bases. CDR3 size: 14 residues. The V gene's germline CDR1 is SGHDN and CDR2 FVKESK. CDR3 nucleotide sequence: TGTGCCAGCAGCCAAGTGCAAGGGGCGGCTGAAGCTTTCTTT. As protein: CASSQVQGAAEAFF.

The V call is TRBV7-9, the J call TRBJ2-1; perhaps D is TRBD1 or TRBD2 (5 bases each). The CDR3 loop spans 14 amino acids. V was trimmed by 2 bases and J by 7 bases, leaving 12 bases between them. CDR1 and CDR2 from the germline V gene are SEHNR and FQNEAQ (reference sequence). The CDR3 bases are TGTGCCAGCAGCTTAAGTGGGACGACGAATGAGCAGTTCTTC. It is translated as CASSLSGTTNEQFF.